This TCR beta chain originates from a study of blood T cells in healthy people across ages. Looked up from germline, CDR1 is SGHRS and CDR2 is YFSETQ. V lost 0 bases to trimming and J lost 0 bases, with 13 bases between them. This CDR3 is 16 amino acids long. The donors, healthy Caucasians from Russia, were aged roughly 6 to 100. Each individual donor underwent a draw of ten milliliters of peripheral blood. A second PCR of 7 to 11 cycles used a sample-barcoded 5' primer and a J-beta primer mix. From the 5' RACE reads, TCRdb called clonotypes with MiXCR, one entry per CDR3 protein. The sample holds approximately 1.5 million distinct CDR3 sequences; about 32% are singletons and the top ten take approximately 10%. This clonotype was picked up a small number of times.

Sequenced input: blood. V usage is TRBV5-1 and J usage is TRBJ2-7; D is perhaps TRBD2 (6 bases). This receptor was obtained from a young woman in good health. Written as DNA, the CDR3 is TGCGCCAGCAGCTTGGAACTAGCTTCCACCTCCTACGAGCAGTACTTC. Translating gives CASSLELASTSYEQYF.